The next 12 T cell receptor beta chains were all read from a single sample in a study of blood T cell repertoires in COVID-19. Here immunoSEQ multiplex PCR was the method, and the copy in TCRdb shows in-frame clones only, minus some. Of about 59,000 clones listed, 70% to 85% were seen once; the top ten hold around 10%. The sample was peripheral blood. These receptors came from a human donor in a cohort sampled during active COVID-19.

The rearrangement uses TRBV5-1 and TRBJ2-5; 8 nucleotides align to TRBD2. Germline V gene sequence: CDR1 SGHRS, CDR2 YFSETQ. CDR3 length: 13 amino acids. V was clipped by 7 bases and J by 4 bases; unmatched bases: 6. The CDR3, as DNA: TGCGCCAGCTACGGACGGGAGGGAGAGACCCAGTACTTC. It translates to CASYGREGETQYF.

This chain links TRBV27 with TRBJ1-2; D is unresolved. Germline CDR1 reads MNHEY; CDR2 reads SMNVEV (reference sequence). CDR3 length equals 13 residues. The ends were cut back, 4 bases at V and 7 bases at J, with 13 bases in the middle. The chain's CDR3 is CASSSPRLGGYTF. CDR3 nucleotide sequence: TGTGCCAGCAGTTCCCCGAGACTAGGTGGCTACACCTTC.

The CDR3 here is CATSVDRPNEQFF. Written as DNA, the CDR3 is TGTGCCACCAGTGTTGACAGACCCAATGAGCAGTTCTTC. The gene calls are TRBV24-1 and TRBJ2-1; the D gene is possibly TRBD1 (5 bases). The CDR3 totals 13 residues. From germline, CDR1 is KGHDR and CDR2 SFDVKD. Trimming shortened V by 5 bases and J by 6 bases, and 10 bases separated the two germline ends.

The genes are TRBV5-1 and TRBJ2-7; TRBD2 aligns across 10 bases. J was trimmed by 1 base and V by 2 bases; bases with no gene match: 3. CDR3 size: 15 residues. From germline, CDR1 is SGHRS and CDR2 YFSETQ. The CDR3 here is CASSFWTSGSYEQYF. The CDR3 nucleotides read TGCGCCAGCAGCTTTTGGACTAGCGGATCCTACGAGCAGTACTTC. The full variable domain, rest sourced from reference TRBV5-1 and TRBJ2-7, is KAGVTQTPRYLIKTRGQQVTLSCSPISGHRSVSWYQQTPGQGLQFLFEYFSETQRNKGNFPGRFSGRQFSNSRSEMNVSTLELGDSALYLCASSFWTSGSYEQYFGPGTRLTVT.

The rearrangement links TRBV27 to TRBJ2-5; 8 nucleotides line up with TRBD2. The CDR3 is 16 residues long. The germline V gene has CDR1 MNHEY and CDR2 SMNVEV (reference sequence). Unmatched junction bases numbered 10, after V lost 6 bases and J lost 1 base. CDR3 amino acids: CASRKGRTSGQETQYF. CDR3 coding DNA: TGTGCCAGCAGAAAAGGTCGTACTAGCGGCCAAGAGACCCAGTACTTC.

This chain links TRBV12-3 or TRBV12-4 with TRBJ2-5; D is unclear. Near its end, the DNA agrees better with TRBJ2-7, so the J call may be wrong. The CDR3 runs to 13 residues. This CDR3 is CASSLPPLYEQYF. The CDR3 nucleotides are TGTGCCAGCAGTCTGCCACCCCTCTACGAGCAGTACTTC.

V is TRBV7-2 and J is TRBJ2-3, with TRBD2 identical over 10 bases. V shed 5 bases, J shed 8 bases, and the junction held 10 bases outside the gene matches. The CDR3 loop spans 15 amino acids. Germline lookup yields CDR1 SGHTA and CDR2 FQGNSA. CDR3 sequence (DNA): TGTGCCAGCAGCCGCCCCCTAGCGGGAGAACGTACGCAGTATTTT. Translating gives CASSRPLAGERTQYF.

The chain couples TRBV28 to TRBJ1-6, with TRBD1 matching over 7 bases. The CDR3 sequence is 16 residues long. CDR1 and CDR2 from the germline V gene are MDHEN and SYDVKM. V was pared by 5 bases and J by 12 bases, with 16 bases of the junction left unmatched. CDR3 sequence reads: CASSRLTGWIKEPLHF. The CDR3, as DNA: TGTGCCAGCAGTCGGTTGACAGGGTGGATCAAGGAACCCCTCCACTTT.

V and J are TRBV7-9 and TRBJ1-2; weak D call: TRBD1 (5 bases). Trimming left V 1 base short and J 7 bases short, with 16 bases between. Germline values: CDR1 SEHNR, CDR2 FQNEAQ (reference sequence). This CDR3 contains 15 residues. CDR3: CASSLVSAGGSGYTF. The CDR3 coding sequence is TGTGCCAGCAGCTTAGTGTCGGCGGGGGGTAGTGGCTACACCTTC.

This chain links TRBV5-5 with TRBJ2-1; D gene ambiguous. The CDR3 spans 11 residues. V was trimmed by 4 bases and J by 4 bases, leaving 3 bases between them. Germline CDR1 SGHKS, CDR2 YYEKEE (reference sequence). This CDR3 reads CASSLYNEQFF. As DNA, the CDR3 is TGTGCCAGCAGCCTATACAATGAGCAGTTCTTC.

This clone was seen once. The chain is built from TRBV28 and TRBJ2-1; TRBD2 matches at 15 bases. CDR1 is MDHEN and CDR2 is SYDVKM in the germline V gene. V was clipped by 6 bases and J by 1 base; unmatched bases: 10. The CDR3 runs to 19 residues. The CDR3 region has the DNA TGTGCCAGCAGCCCCGGACTAGCGGGAGGGCGACGATCCTACAATGAGCAGTTCTTC. It translates to CASSPGLAGGRRSYNEQFF.

The genes are TRBV18 and TRBJ1-1; TRBD1 agrees at 8 bases. CDR3 length: 13 residues. Losses at the gene ends were 3 bases for V and 7 bases for J; bases not matched to a gene: 4. Per the germline V gene, CDR1 is KGHSH and CDR2 is LQKENI. The CDR3 sequence is CASSPRQGNEAFF. CDR3 in DNA: TGTGCCAGCTCACCTAGACAGGGGAATGAAGCTTTCTTT.